The 9 T cell receptor beta chains below were found in one sample sequenced in a study of cytomegalovirus exposure and HLA in healthy donors. PCR was performed using 60 Vbeta and 13 Jbeta primers. Some clones are missing from TCRdb's copy, which holds only in-frame ones; the method was immunoSEQ multiplex PCR. The sample includes around 88,000 clones, around 74% of them seen just once. Sequencing input: PBMCs. The receptors shown here come from a male donor in good health and CMV-seronegative.

The chain carries TRBV6-5 and TRBJ1-1; TRBD1 is a possible D gene (6 bases). From germline, CDR1 is MNHEY and CDR2 SVGAGI. This CDR3 has 16 amino acids. Trimming removed 0 bases from V and 4 bases from J, with 15 bases in between. The CDR3 region has the DNA TGTGCCAGCAGTTACTCATATCGACAAGGGGGCACTGAAGCTTTCTTT. Its protein is CASSYSYRQGGTEAFF.

The CDR3 DNA reads as TGTGCCAGCAGCCGCGGACTAGCGGGAGATCGTGCGCAGTATTTT. This sequence encodes CASSRGLAGDRAQYF. This chain connects TRBV11-3 to TRBJ2-3; 13 bases map to TRBD2. V gave up 5 bases and J gave up 10 bases; unmatched junction bases: 9. The CDR3 is 15 amino acids. Germline CDR1 SGHNT, CDR2 YENEEA.

This chain uses TRBV14 with TRBJ1-1; 12 bases are a match to TRBD1. CDR3 length equals 19 residues. Germline CDR1 is SGHDN and CDR2 is FVKESK. J gave up 4 bases and V 0 bases, and 12 bases lay outside the gene matches. The CDR3: CASSQDEHRDRGRGTEAFF. As DNA, the CDR3 is TGTGCCAGCAGCCAAGACGAGCATCGGGACAGGGGGCGCGGCACTGAAGCTTTCTTT.

J is TRBJ1-2 and V is TRBV27; D remains unclear. Looked up from germline, CDR1 is MNHEY and CDR2 is SMNVEV (reference sequence). V was cut by 7 bases and J by 4 bases, with 16 bases left in between. This CDR3 has 14 residues. CDR3 nucleotides: TGTGCCAGCAAAAATGCGGCCCCGGGCTATGGCTACACCTTC. Translating it yields CASKNAAPGYGYTF.

The V gene is TRBV15, the J gene TRBJ2-2, with D unclear. V lost 1 base to trimming and J lost 4 bases, with 4 bases between them. Germline V gene data show CDR1 as LNHNV and CDR2 as YYDKDF (reference sequence). The CDR3 is made up of 13 amino acids. The CDR3 sequence is CATSRGSTGELFF. Here the CDR3 DNA reads TGTGCCACCAGCAGAGGGAGCACCGGGGAGCTGTTTTTT.

V usage is TRBV7-9 and J usage is TRBJ1-5, with D uncertain. Germline lookup yields CDR1 SEHNR and CDR2 FQNEAQ (reference sequence). Trimming left V 1 base short and J 6 bases short, with 7 bases between. CDR3 length equals 13 residues. The CDR3 DNA is TGTGCCAGCAGCTTAGGCGGGCCTCAGCCCCAGCATTTT. Translated, it gives CASSLGGPQPQHF.

V and J are TRBV6-5 and TRBJ1-2; 9 nucleotides agree with TRBD1. The CDR3 has 13 residues. The V and J ends lost 6 bases and 8 bases, in that order; junction bases with no gene match: 7. Germline assignment: CDR1 MNHEY and CDR2 SVGAGI. Written as DNA, the CDR3 is TGTGCCAGCAGGGAACAGGGGGCGCGCGGCTACACCTTC. Amino acid sequence: CASREQGARGYTF.

The genes are TRBV7-6 and TRBJ2-1; TRBD2 matches 10 bases. With V trimmed by 4 bases and J by 7 bases, 10 bases remained unmatched. CDR1 SGHVS and CDR2 FNYEAQ come from the germline V gene. The CDR3 contains 16 residues. CDR3 nucleotides: TGTGCCAGCAGCTCCCCGGTCACTAGCGGGGCAAATGAGCAGTTCTTC. Its protein is CASSSPVTSGANEQFF.

The J gene is TRBJ2-1, the V gene TRBV28; no clear D. This CDR3 has 13 amino acids. Trimming cost V 5 bases and J 12 bases, with 17 bases left between them. Looked up from germline, CDR1 is MDHEN and CDR2 is SYDVKM. The CDR3 protein is CASSPSVPSGQFF. The CDR3 DNA reads TGTGCCAGCAGTCCATCAGTCCCGTCGGGGCAGTTCTTC.